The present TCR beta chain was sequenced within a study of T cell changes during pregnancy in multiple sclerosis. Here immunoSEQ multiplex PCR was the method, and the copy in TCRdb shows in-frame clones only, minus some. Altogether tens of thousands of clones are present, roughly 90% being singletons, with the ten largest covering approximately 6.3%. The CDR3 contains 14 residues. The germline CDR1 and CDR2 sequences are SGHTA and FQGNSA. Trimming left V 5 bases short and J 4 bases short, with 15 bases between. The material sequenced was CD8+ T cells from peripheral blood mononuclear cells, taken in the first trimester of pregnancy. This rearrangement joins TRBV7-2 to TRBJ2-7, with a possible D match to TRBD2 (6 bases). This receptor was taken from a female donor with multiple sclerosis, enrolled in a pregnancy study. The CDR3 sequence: CASSRTGDVYEQYF. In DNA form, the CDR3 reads TGTGCCAGCAGCCGGACGGGAGACGTGTACGAGCAGTACTTC.